Presented here are 26 T cell receptor beta chains from one specimen sequenced in a study of PD-L1 blockade in urothelial cancer. Time point reported: peripheral blood 6 weeks after treatment start. Clones were read by immunoSEQ multiplex PCR, and TCRdb kept only the in-frame ones, dropping some. The sample has 100,000 to 150,000 clones; roughly 86% are singletons. The sample was PBMCs, taken around atezolizumab (anti-PD-L1) treatment. The receptors originated from a man aged 50-59 years with urothelial cancer.

V is TRBV7-3 and J is TRBJ2-1; D is possibly TRBD2 (6 bases). The CDR3 contains 15 residues. Trimming removed 5 bases from V and 4 bases from J, with 15 bases in between. Germline assignment: CDR1 SGHTA and CDR2 FQGTGA. The CDR3 spells CASSLRDSQYNEQFF. CDR3 coding DNA: TGTGCCAGCAGCCTCCGGGACTCCCAATACAATGAGCAGTTCTTC.

The genes are TRBV5-4 and TRBJ2-1, with 9 bases that match TRBD2. Unmatched junction bases numbered 8, after V lost 5 bases and J lost 2 bases. This CDR3 has 16 residues. The germline CDR1 and CDR2 sequences are SGHNT and YYREEE (reference sequence). DNA of the CDR3: TGTGCCAGCAGACCCGGCGGGGGGGACACCTACAATGAGCAGTTCTTC. It codes for CASRPGGGDTYNEQFF.

The table lists this clone with a few counts. The rearrangement joins TRBV6-5 to TRBJ2-6, with TRBD1 matching 7 bases. The length of the CDR3 is 15 residues. V lost 6 bases to trimming and J lost 2 bases; unmatched junction nucleotides: 4. The germline gives CDR1 MNHEY, CDR2 SVGAGI. CDR3 sequence reads: CASSRQGTGANVLTF. CDR3 bases: TGTGCCAGCAGCCGACAGGGAACTGGGGCCAACGTCCTGACTTTC.

CDR3 loop: CASSFAQGSTEAFF. The CDR3 DNA sequence: TGTGCCAGCAGTTTTGCACAGGGAAGCACTGAAGCTTTCTTT. This chain links TRBV28 with TRBJ1-1; tentatively, D is TRBD1 (6 bases). Per germline, CDR1 MDHEN and CDR2 SYDVKM. Trimming removed 3 bases at V and 4 bases at J, with 12 bases between. CDR3 length: 14 residues.

The chain uses TRBV5-6 and TRBJ1-1, with D uncertain. There are 11 residues in the CDR3. The V end lost 2 bases, the J end lost 5 bases, and 4 bases lay between the germline ends. Germline-derived CDR1 and CDR2 are SGHDT and YYEEEE. The CDR3 protein is CASSFGTEAFF. Here the CDR3 DNA reads TGTGCCAGCAGCTTCGGGACTGAAGCTTTCTTT.

V and J are TRBV28 and TRBJ2-7; TRBD2 matches 16 bases. V shed 10 bases, J shed 5 bases, and the junction held 14 bases outside the gene matches. The CDR3 covers 17 residues. Germline CDR1 MDHEN, CDR2 SYDVKM. CDR3 DNA: TGTGCCACAGAGCCGGGACTAGCGGGAGGGCTCTTGGACGAGCAGTACTTC. Protein: CATEPGLAGGLLDEQYF.

The genes are TRBV7-8 and TRBJ2-1; D uncertain. CDR1 is SGHVS, CDR2 FQNEAQ, per germline. V gave up 1 base and J gave up 3 bases, with 7 bases separating them. The CDR3 covers 14 residues. Here the CDR3 DNA reads TGTGCCAGCAGCTTAGTTGGAGTCTACAATGAGCAGTTCTTC. Protein: CASSLVGVYNEQFF. The whole variable domain, filled in from reference TRBV7-8 and TRBJ2-1, reads GAGVSQSPRYKVAKRGQDVALRCDPISGHVSLFWYQQALGQGPEFLTYFQNEAQLDKSGLPSDRFFAERPEGSVSTLKIQRTQQEDSAVYLCASSLVGVYNEQFFGPGTRLTVL.

The chain couples TRBV2 to TRBJ2-1, with 9 positions matching TRBD1. Germline CDR1 is SNHLY and CDR2 is FYNNEI. This CDR3 contains 15 residues. The J segment lost 2 bases and the V segment lost 5 bases, leaving 4 bases of the junction unmatched. The CDR3 DNA reads TGTGCCAGCAGTACAGGACAGGGGCCCTACAATGAGCAGTTCTTC. Its protein is CASSTGQGPYNEQFF.

The V call is TRBV15, the J call TRBJ2-3; a possible D gene is TRBD1 (5 bases). V was shortened by 1 base and J by 6 bases, with 17 bases between the two germline ends. The CDR3 loop spans 16 amino acids. Germline loops: CDR1 LNHNV, CDR2 YYDKDF (reference sequence). The CDR3 spells CATSRARVADGDTQYF. CDR3 in DNA: TGTGCCACCAGCAGAGCCAGGGTAGCAGACGGGGATACGCAGTATTTT.

This clone occurred once. The chain combines TRBV28 with TRBJ2-7; tentatively, D is TRBD2 (6 bases). There are 12 residues in the CDR3. Trimming shortened V by 5 bases and J by 4 bases, and 9 bases separated the two germline ends. Germline loops: CDR1 MDHEN, CDR2 SYDVKM. CDR3 sequence: CASSTGGYEQYF. The CDR3 coding sequence is TGTGCCAGCAGTACTGGGGGGTACGAGCAGTACTTC. The full variable domain, in which reference TRBV28 and TRBJ2-7 provide the parts outside the CDR3, is DVKVTQSSRYLVKRTGEKVFLECVQDMDHENMFWYRQDPGLGLRLIYFSYDVKMKEKGDIPEGYSVSREKKERFSLILESASTNQTSMYLCASSTGGYEQYFGPGTRLTVT.

This rearrangement joins TRBV7-3 to TRBJ2-1; 8 bases agree with TRBD2. The CDR3 covers 15 residues. V lost 5 bases to trimming and J lost 5 bases; unmatched junction nucleotides: 8. Germline V CDR1 and CDR2: SGHTA, FQGTGA. CDR3 loop: CASSPMSGSHNEQFF. CDR3 nucleotide sequence: TGTGCCAGCAGCCCTATGAGCGGGAGCCACAATGAGCAGTTCTTC.

This clone appeared once. This chain's CDR3 is CASSQGLTQGLGEKLFF. For the CDR3, the DNA is TGTGCCAGCAGCCAAGGTCTTACGCAGGGATTGGGGGAAAAACTGTTTTTT. The chain has TRBV14 and TRBJ1-4; weak D call: TRBD1 (5 bases). The CDR3 totals 17 residues. Germline CDR1 reads SGHDN; CDR2 reads FVKESK. V was trimmed by 1 base and J by 8 bases, leaving 20 bases between them.

The rearrangement uses TRBV11-2 and TRBJ2-7, with TRBD1 identical over 9 bases. The germline CDR1 and CDR2 sequences are SGHAT and FQNNGV. The V gene end was trimmed by 4 bases and the J gene end by 5 bases; junction bases not matched to a gene: 12. This CDR3 is 16 amino acids long. The CDR3 reads CASSSPGDRVFDEQYF. In DNA, the CDR3 is TGTGCCAGCAGCTCCCCTGGGGACAGGGTATTCGACGAGCAGTACTTC. Based on the CDR3 plus reference TRBV11-2 and TRBJ2-7, the full variable domain is EAGVAQSPRYKIIEKRQSVAFWCNPISGHATLYWYQQILGQGPKLLIQFQNNGVVDDSQLPKDRFSAERLKGVDSTLKIQPAKLEDSAVYLCASSSPGDRVFDEQYFGPGTRLTVT.

The J gene is TRBJ2-3, the V gene TRBV4-2; TRBD2 matches at 9 bases. Trimming at V came to 1 base and at J to 5 bases, leaving 1 base not matched to a gene. CDR3 length: 14 residues. Germline V lookup: CDR1 LGHNA, CDR2 YNFKEQ. The CDR3 sequence is CASSQGLAEDTQYF. The CDR3 DNA is TGTGCCAGCAGCCAAGGACTAGCGGAAGATACGCAGTATTTT.

The V call is TRBV7-2, the J call TRBJ2-1; 9 bases map to TRBD1. Trimming took 5 bases from V and 14 from J; bases not matched to a gene: 13. This CDR3 comprises 14 residues. The germline V gene has CDR1 SGHTA and CDR2 FQGNSA. In DNA, the CDR3 is TGTGCCAGCAGCAAACAGGTTGGAGGGACAGGGAAGTTCTTC. Its protein is CASSKQVGGTGKFF.

The V gene is TRBV20-1, the J gene TRBJ1-2; D is uncertain. The germline CDR1 and CDR2 sequences are DFQATT and SNEGSKA (reference sequence). V lost 6 bases and J 11 bases, leaving 16 bases between the germline ends. The CDR3 is 11 amino acids. This CDR3 reads CSARTETAYTF. CDR3 bases: TGCAGTGCCCGAACGGAGACCGCGTACACCTTC.

V is TRBV10-3 and J is TRBJ1-5, with TRBD1 matching over 8 bases. V lost 4 bases, J lost 8 bases, and 10 bases stayed unmatched. In germline, CDR1 is ENHRY, CDR2 SYGVKD. This CDR3 region has 15 residues. CDR3 sequence reads: CAISARQGALEPQHF. DNA of the CDR3: TGTGCCATCAGTGCCAGGCAGGGGGCCCTGGAGCCCCAGCATTTT.

The V call is TRBV6-4, the J call TRBJ2-1; D perhaps matches TRBD2 (6 bases). Germline CDR1 MRHNA, CDR2 SNTAGT. CDR3 length: 16 amino acids. Trimming removed 5 bases at V and 4 bases at J, with 18 bases between. Written as DNA, the CDR3 is TGTGCCAGCAGTCCTGCACCGGGAGAGGGGTACAATGAGCAGTTCTTC. The encoded protein is CASSPAPGEGYNEQFF.

Concerning this clone itself: The sample holds other DNA sequences that translate to the same CDR3. The V gene is TRBV9, the J gene TRBJ2-5; D might be TRBD1 (6 bases). The V end was cut by 0 bases, the J end by 1 base, with 7 bases between. Germline-derived CDR1 and CDR2 are SGDLS and YYNGEE. The CDR3 has 14 residues. The CDR3 DNA reads TGTGCCAGCAGCGTAGGGACAGCCCAAGAGACCCAGTACTTC. As protein: CASSVGTAQETQYF.

The chain has TRBV2 and TRBJ1-3; unclear D gene. The CDR3 runs to 16 residues. V dropped 7 bases and J dropped 0 bases, with 16 bases sitting between them. From germline, CDR1 is SNHLY and CDR2 FYNNEI. The CDR3 loop reads CASNIPGRSSGNTIYF. CDR3 nucleotides: TGTGCCAGCAACATCCCGGGTCGAAGCTCTGGAAACACCATATATTTT.

This chain uses TRBV13 with TRBJ1-1; a possible D gene is TRBD1 (5 bases). The V and J ends lost 5 bases and 0 bases respectively, with 16 bases between them. The germline V gene has CDR1 PRHDT and CDR2 FYEKMQ (reference sequence). The CDR3 runs 16 residues. The CDR3 loop reads CASSKYPQGMNTEAFF. CDR3 nucleotide sequence: TGTGCCAGCAGCAAATATCCCCAGGGCATGAACACTGAAGCTTTCTTT.

This clone was detected only once. This chain links TRBV6-8 with TRBJ2-7, with a possible D match to TRBD2 (6 bases). This CDR3 region has 14 residues. V was cut by 9 bases and J by 4 bases, with 19 bases left in between. Per germline, CDR1 MNHGY and CDR2 SAAAGT. The CDR3 nucleotides are TGTGCCAGTCCAGTGGAGGGACGTCCTTACGAGCAGTACTTC. Translated: CASPVEGRPYEQYF.

The genes are TRBV5-1 and TRBJ2-1; 8 bases fit TRBD2. The germline CDR1 and CDR2 sequences are SGHRS and YFSETQ. J lost 3 bases, V lost 0 bases, and 5 bases had no gene match. The CDR3 sequence is 16 residues long. The CDR3 DNA reads as TGCGCCAGCAGCTTGGGAGGCGGGAGGATCTACAATGAGCAGTTCTTC. Translated, it gives CASSLGGGRIYNEQFF.

The rearrangement joins TRBV7-9 to TRBJ1-4, with a possible D match to TRBD1 (6 bases). V was trimmed by 5 bases and J by 0 bases, leaving 10 bases between them. The CDR3 contains 15 residues. In germline, CDR1 is SEHNR, CDR2 FQNEAQ (reference sequence). DNA of the CDR3: TGTGCCAGCAGCACGGACAGTTCAACTAATGAAAAACTGTTTTTT. This encodes CASSTDSSTNEKLFF.

Only one count was recorded for this clone. V and J are TRBV27 and TRBJ2-3, with TRBD2 matching over 8 bases. With 4 bases clipped from V and 6 bases from J, the junction kept 6 bases outside the gene matches. The CDR3 consists of 14 residues. Germline V CDR1 and CDR2: MNHEY, SMNVEV (reference sequence). The CDR3 loop reads CASSSRLARDTQYF. The DNA for the CDR3 is TGTGCCAGCAGTTCCCGACTAGCGCGGGATACGCAGTATTTT.

The chain employs TRBV6-1 and TRBJ1-5; D remains unclear. The germline V gene encodes CDR1 MNHNS and CDR2 SASEGT. Deletions cut 4 bases from V and 2 bases from J, with 15 bases between. The CDR3 covers 16 residues. CDR3 coding DNA: TGTGCCAGCAGTGCACGCACGGGTCGGGGCAATCAGCCCCAGCATTTT. Residues: CASSARTGRGNQPQHF.